This section outlines one T cell receptor (beta chain) sequence together with its context. Its antigen is not identified. This record belongs to a study of cytomegalovirus exposure and HLA in healthy donors. The ends lost 5 bases at V and 2 bases at J; junction bases unmatched: 1. Germline V CDR1 and CDR2: PRHDT, FYEKMQ (reference sequence). The CDR3 spans 13 residues. The PCR had 60 Vbeta and 13 Jbeta primers. Original data processing: Approximately 9.9 million shared chains were among the approximately 76 million unique TCR beta chains that a later analysis counted. Profiling relied on immunoSEQ multiplex PCR, and the TCRdb table lists in-frame clones only, not all of them. V and J calls and clone size are as listed in that table; D and trimming were resolved from the DNA. In the table there are 150,000 or so clones, over 60% of which are singletons. Findings and limits, study-wide: As a later analysis revealed, the rate of TCR association differed by HLA locus, with DRB1 most and HLA-C fewest. Reportedly, cytomegalovirus status was diagnosed with high sensitivity and specificity. Confirmation in vitro established that three CMV-associated chains were specific for CMV antigens.

Sample: PBMCs. J is TRBJ2-7 and V is TRBV13, with TRBD1 matching 9 bases. This clonotype was obtained from a woman in her 30s in good health and CMV-seropositive. CDR3 bases: TGTGCCAGCAGCGGGACAGGGACCTACGAGCAGTACTTC. It specifies CASSGTGTYEQYF. Using reference TRBV13 and TRBJ2-7 for the parts outside the CDR3, the full variable domain is AAGVIQSPRHLIKEKRETATLKCYPIPRHDTVYWYQQGPGQDPQFLISFYEKMQSDKGSIPDRFSAQQFSDYHSELNMSSLELGDSALYFCASSGTGTYEQYFGPGTRLTVT.